These 26 T cell receptor beta chains originate from one sample sequenced in a study of blood T cell repertoires in COVID-19. Profiled with immunoSEQ multiplex PCR; TCRdb holds only in-frame clones, not every one. The sample consists of 93,000 or so clones, about 90% of them appearing once. Sequencing was done on a sample of peripheral blood. The origin of the receptors is an older woman with acute or convalescent COVID-19.

The gene calls are TRBV28 and TRBJ2-7; 7 nucleotides align to TRBD1. V lost 8 bases and J lost 5; bases outside the gene matches: 6. Germline values: CDR1 MDHEN, CDR2 SYDVKM. The CDR3 covers 12 residues. For the CDR3, the DNA is TGTGCCAGCCACGACAGGGTTAACGAGCAGTACTTC. This codes for CASHDRVNEQYF.

This sequence joins TRBV11-3 and TRBJ2-3; unclear D gene. This CDR3 spans 14 amino acids. The V gene lost 2 bases and the J gene lost 0 bases, with 6 bases spanning the gap. The germline CDR1 and CDR2 sequences are SGHNT and YENEEA. CDR3 sequence reads: CASSLYRSTDTQYF. In DNA, the CDR3 is TGTGCCAGCAGCTTATACCGGAGCACAGATACGCAGTATTTT.

The chain carries TRBV28 and TRBJ2-1, with a tentative D call TRBD1 (6 bases). This CDR3 has 16 amino acids. V lost 3 bases, J lost 2 bases, and 14 bases lay in between. The germline gives CDR1 MDHEN, CDR2 SYDVKM. The CDR3 nucleotides are TGTGCCAGCAGTTTCCCCGGGACACTAGCCTACAATGAGCAGTTCTTC. Translating gives CASSFPGTLAYNEQFF.

The chain joins TRBV6-5 to TRBJ2-5; a weak D match, TRBD2 (5 bases). This CDR3 has 13 amino acids. Looked up from germline, CDR1 is MNHEY and CDR2 is SVGAGI. V lost 7 bases and J 5 bases, leaving 14 bases between the germline ends. The CDR3 coding sequence is TGTGCCAGCATAAGGGCGGGCAGCGAGACCCAGTACTTC. This codes for CASIRAGSETQYF.

This rearrangement joins TRBV29-1 to TRBJ2-2; D gene unclear. V was clipped by 7 bases and J by 1 base, with 7 bases between them. This CDR3 region has 12 residues. Germline V lookup: CDR1 SQVTM, CDR2 ANQGSEA. The CDR3 bases are TGCAGCGCGCTAAAGAACACCGGGGAGCTGTTTTTT. Protein product: CSALKNTGELFF.

The chain carries TRBV5-1 and TRBJ1-2, with D possibly matching TRBD1 (5 bases). Germline V gives CDR1 SGHRS, CDR2 YFSETQ. The V end lost 2 bases, the J end lost 5 bases, and 16 bases lay between the germline ends. This CDR3 is built from 15 residues. This CDR3 reads CASSFLSGAQYGYTF. CDR3 DNA: TGCGCCAGCAGCTTTTTGTCTGGGGCCCAGTATGGCTACACCTTC.

The chain uses TRBV19 and TRBJ1-1, with D possibly being TRBD1 (5 bases). Trimming removed 5 bases from V and 4 bases from J, with 11 bases in between. There are 13 residues in the CDR3. Looked up from germline, CDR1 is LNHDA and CDR2 is SQIVND (reference sequence). Here the CDR3 DNA reads TGTGCCAGTAGTTGGTTGGGGGGCACTGAAGCTTTCTTT. This gives the protein CASSWLGGTEAFF.

The J gene is TRBJ2-7, the V gene TRBV7-8, with D possibly matching TRBD2 (6 bases). Trimming took off 3 bases at V and 0 bases at J, with 12 bases between the two ends. The CDR3 spans 15 residues. Germline CDR1 reads SGHVS; CDR2 reads FQNEAQ. The CDR3 is CASSLTEGGSYEQYV. The CDR3 coding sequence is TGTGCCAGCAGCTTGACGGAGGGAGGCTCCTACGAGCAGTACGTC.

J is TRBJ1-1 and V is TRBV4-1; 7 nucleotides line up with TRBD1. V lost 1 base and J lost 4; bases outside the gene matches: 3. This CDR3 comprises 14 residues. Germline V gene data show CDR1 as MGHRA and CDR2 as YSYEKL. CDR3 amino acids: CASSQVRQGTEAFF. As DNA, the CDR3 is TGCGCCAGCAGCCAAGTGAGACAGGGCACTGAAGCTTTCTTT.

The V and J genes are TRBV27 and TRBJ2-1, with TRBD1 as a possible D gene (6 bases). The CDR3 extends over 14 amino acids. Trimming stripped 3 bases from V and 9 bases from J, with 15 bases between. Germline lookup yields CDR1 MNHEY and CDR2 SMNVEV (reference sequence). The CDR3 DNA follows: TGTGCCAGCAGTTTCTTAAACAGGGACCTTGAGCAGTTCTTC. It translates to CASSFLNRDLEQFF.

This sequence joins TRBV29-1 and TRBJ2-6, with TRBD1 matching 7 bases. Losses at the gene ends were 4 bases for V and 1 base for J; bases not matched to a gene: 4. This CDR3 is built from 15 residues. Germline CDR1 is SQVTM and CDR2 is ANQGSEA. CDR3 sequence reads: CSVAQGRSGANVLTF. CDR3 sequence (DNA): TGCAGCGTTGCACAGGGGCGTTCTGGGGCCAACGTCCTGACTTTC.

The rearrangement links TRBV6-5 to TRBJ1-6; 7 bases agree with TRBD1. The V gene end was trimmed by 6 bases and the J gene end by 2 bases; junction bases not matched to a gene: 4. The CDR3 contains 15 residues. Per germline, CDR1 MNHEY and CDR2 SVGAGI. CDR3 in DNA: TGTGCCAGCAGGGCAGGGGGAACCTATAATTCACCCCTCCACTTT. Its protein product is CASRAGGTYNSPLHF.

The sample holds a few counts of this clone. The junction shows a germline mismatch at one end, possibly a read error. The CDR3 protein is CASSPYDEQFF. The CDR3, as DNA: TGTGCCAGCAGCCCCTACGATGAGCAGTTCTTC. This chain uses TRBV11-2 with TRBJ2-1; D is uncertain. The CDR3 spans 11 residues. CDR1 and CDR2 from the germline V gene are SGHAT and FQNNGV.

The V and J genes are TRBV28 and TRBJ1-3; 7 nucleotides agree with TRBD1. The CDR3 contains 13 residues. Germline CDR1 MDHEN, CDR2 SYDVKM. V dropped 11 bases and J dropped 4; count of bases not matched to a gene: 8. The CDR3 nucleotides read TGTGCCGGGGCGACAGGGCTGGGAAACACCATATATTTT. Its translation: CAGATGLGNTIYF.

The V gene is TRBV2, the J gene TRBJ2-2; 13 bases align to TRBD2. The CDR3 sequence is 15 residues long. After removal of 5 bases from V and 7 bases from J, the junction contained 4 bases not matched to a gene. Germline V gene data show CDR1 as SNHLY and CDR2 as FYNNEI. CDR3: CASSSLAGGVGELFF. DNA for the CDR3: TGTGCCAGCAGTTCACTAGCGGGAGGGGTCGGGGAGCTGTTTTTT.

This clone occurred a few times. V usage is TRBV3-1 (or the pseudogene TRBV3-2) and J usage is TRBJ1-4, with 8 bases fitting TRBD1. CDR3 size: 15 residues. The germline V gene encodes CDR1 LGHDT and CDR2 YNNKEL (reference sequence). Trimming cost V 8 bases and J 6 bases; bases outside gene matches: 11. The CDR3 sequence: CASSGTGQGYEKLFF. The CDR3 DNA reads TGTGCCAGCTCCGGGACAGGTCAAGGGTATGAAAAACTGTTTTTT.

The gene calls are TRBV10-1 and TRBJ2-1, with D tentatively TRBD2 (5 bases). This CDR3 contains 14 residues. V was pared by 6 bases and J by 6 bases, with 15 bases between. Germline V gene data show CDR1 as WNHNN and CDR2 as SYGVQD (reference sequence). The CDR3 DNA reads TGCGCCAGCAGCCCCCGGCGGGTGCCCAATGAGCAGTTCTTC. It yields the protein CASSPRRVPNEQFF.

The rearrangement uses TRBV27 and TRBJ2-1, with 16 bases that match TRBD2. The CDR3 length is 19 residues. Trimming cost V 5 bases and J 7 bases; bases outside gene matches: 14. CDR1 MNHEY and CDR2 SMNVEV come from the germline V gene (reference sequence). The CDR3 loop reads CASSPPPGTSGRGGNEQFF. CDR3 coding DNA: TGTGCCAGCAGTCCGCCTCCCGGGACTAGCGGGAGGGGGGGGAATGAGCAGTTCTTC.

On this clone: Other DNA sequences in the sample encode the same CDR3. The chain couples TRBV20-1 to TRBJ1-4; no definite D call. Germline V CDR1 and CDR2: DFQATT, SNEGSKA (reference sequence). Trimming shortened V by 3 bases and J by 7 bases, and 6 bases separated the two germline ends. CDR3 length: 11 residues. The CDR3 is CSARVREKLFF. In DNA form, the CDR3 reads TGCAGTGCTAGGGTGCGTGAAAAACTGTTTTTT.

V usage is TRBV18 and J usage is TRBJ2-5; the D is unclear. Germline values: CDR1 KGHSH, CDR2 LQKENI. The CDR3 length is 14 residues. Deletions cut 3 bases from V and 1 base from J, with 9 bases between. CDR3 protein: CASSPTAFQETQYF. CDR3 bases: TGTGCCAGCTCACCTACAGCCTTCCAAGAGACCCAGTACTTC.

The chain uses TRBV18 and TRBJ2-2, with D tentatively TRBD2 (5 bases). Germline CDR1 is KGHSH and CDR2 is LQKENI. The CDR3 covers 13 residues. V lost 8 bases, J lost 5 bases, and 12 bases lay in between. CDR3 bases: TGTGCCAGCACTCCGAGGGCGACCGGGGAGCTGTTTTTT. Its protein is CASTPRATGELFF.

V and J are TRBV11-1 and TRBJ1-3; D is unclear. Germline CDR1 reads SGHAT; CDR2 reads FQDESV (reference sequence). The CDR3 has 16 amino acids. V shed 3 bases and J shed 0 bases, with 12 bases lying between them. The CDR3 here is CASSFLGDRSGNTIYF. The CDR3 region has the DNA TGTGCCAGCAGCTTTCTCGGAGACCGCTCTGGAAACACCATATATTTT.

The chain employs TRBV30 and TRBJ1-1, with 7 bases that match TRBD1. With V trimmed by 0 bases and J by 3 bases, 7 bases remained unmatched. The germline V gene encodes CDR1 GTSNPN and CDR2 SVGIG (reference sequence). CDR3 length: 15 residues. CDR3 in amino acids: CAWSVVGGGHTEAFF. The CDR3 coding sequence is TGTGCCTGGAGTGTAGTAGGGGGCGGGCACACTGAAGCTTTCTTT.

V usage is TRBV30 and J usage is TRBJ1-2; weak D call: TRBD1 (6 bases). CDR1 and CDR2 from the germline V gene are GTSNPN and SVGIG (reference sequence). V lost 0 bases to trimming and J lost 6 bases, with 17 bases between them. The CDR3 is made up of 15 amino acids. The CDR3 coding sequence is TGTGCCTGGAGTGTTAGAGGGCAGGGGTTAGATGGCTACACCTTC. This sequence encodes CAWSVRGQGLDGYTF.

In nucleotides, the CDR3 is TGTGCCAGCAGTTTGGGGGGACAGGGGCGCTATGGCTACACCTTC. Its protein is CASSLGGQGRYGYTF. The gene calls are TRBV27 and TRBJ1-2, with 10 bases fitting TRBD1. This CDR3 comprises 15 residues. Looked up from germline, CDR1 is MNHEY and CDR2 is SMNVEV (reference sequence). V lost 3 bases and J lost 4; bases outside the gene matches: 5.

This chain joins TRBV7-3 and TRBJ2-3, with 7 positions matching TRBD2. The CDR3 contains 14 residues. The junction had 5 bases not matched to a gene; V was cut back by 2 bases and J by 6 bases. The germline gives CDR1 SGHTA, CDR2 FQGTGA. The CDR3 DNA follows: TGTGCCAGCAGCTTAGGACTAGTGGGGGATACGCAGTATTTT. Translating it yields CASSLGLVGDTQYF.